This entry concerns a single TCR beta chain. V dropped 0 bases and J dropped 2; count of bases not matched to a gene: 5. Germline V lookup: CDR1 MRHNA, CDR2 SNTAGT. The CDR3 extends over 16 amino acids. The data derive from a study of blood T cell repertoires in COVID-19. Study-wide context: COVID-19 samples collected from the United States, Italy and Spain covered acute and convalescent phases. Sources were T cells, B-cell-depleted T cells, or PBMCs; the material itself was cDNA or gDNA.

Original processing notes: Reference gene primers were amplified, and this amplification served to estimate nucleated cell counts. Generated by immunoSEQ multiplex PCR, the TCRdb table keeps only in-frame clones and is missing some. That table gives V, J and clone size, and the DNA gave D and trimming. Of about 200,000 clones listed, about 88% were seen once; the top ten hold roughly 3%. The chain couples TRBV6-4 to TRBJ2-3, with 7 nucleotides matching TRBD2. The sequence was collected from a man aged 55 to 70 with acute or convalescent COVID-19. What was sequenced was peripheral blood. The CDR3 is CASSDSSGAYTDTQYF. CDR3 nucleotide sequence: TGTGCCAGCAGTGACTCGAGCGGGGCTTACACAGATACGCAGTATTTT.